The entry below gives a single T cell receptor (beta chain) sequence along with its context. Its antigen is unknown. This record comes from a study of blood T cells in healthy people across ages. Study-wide findings and caveats: Across samples, TCR beta diversity tracked strongly with naive T cell percentage. The study found more naive CD4+ cells and higher diversity in long-lived than aged donors.

CDR3 length equals 14 residues. Germline-derived CDR1 and CDR2 are SGDLS and YYNGEE. The V end was cut by 0 bases, the J end by 2 bases, with 7 bases between. For the second PCR, which ran for 7 to 11 cycles, a sample-barcoded 5' primer and a J-beta primer mix were used. A single record per CDR3 protein comes from TCRdb applying MiXCR to the 5' RACE reads. The sample includes about 1.1 million distinct CDR3 sequences, 35% to 45% of them seen just once. Peripheral blood samples of roughly 9.8 milliliters were drawn from each donor. Per sample, extraction of total RNA gave at least 5 micrograms in every case.

The sequenced sample was blood. The sequence came from a man aged 18 to 30 in good health. This rearrangement joins TRBV9 to TRBJ2-3; D gene uncertain. CDR3 in DNA: TGTGCCAGCAGCGTAGACCTCTACACAGATACGCAGTATTTT. It specifies CASSVDLYTDTQYF.